Listed here are 18 T cell receptor beta chains from one sample, sequenced in a study of T cell responses to AZD1222 COVID-19 vaccine. Sequenced by immunoSEQ multiplex PCR; TCRdb stores in-frame clones only, minus some. The sample has 140,000 to 150,000 clones, 80% to 90% seen once. Sequences were derived from peripheral blood, sampled on day 0 of AZD1222 vaccination. The receptors originated from an adult in good health.

The CDR3 DNA sequence: TGTGCCAGCAGCCAAGGGATGGGGCGTGACACTGAAGCTTTCTTT. This gives the protein CASSQGMGRDTEAFF. The chain is built from TRBV3-1 (or the pseudogene TRBV3-2) and TRBJ1-1, with D maybe TRBD1 (5 bases). Germline lookup yields CDR1 LGHDT and CDR2 YNNKEL (reference sequence). The ends were cut back, 1 base at V and 3 bases at J, with 12 bases in the middle. This CDR3 contains 15 residues.

This chain links TRBV29-1 with TRBJ1-2; D is uncertain. The CDR3 has 9 residues. From germline, CDR1 is SQVTM and CDR2 ANQGSEA. Trimming removed 3 bases from V and 9 bases from J, with 5 bases in between. CDR3 DNA: TGCAGCGTTGATGAAAGCTACACCTTC. This translates into CSVDESYTF.

This rearrangement joins TRBV7-9 to TRBJ2-1, with D possibly matching TRBD2 (6 bases). V was shortened by 3 bases and J by 6 bases, with 12 bases between the two germline ends. Germline CDR1 SEHNR, CDR2 FQNEAQ (reference sequence). This CDR3 is built from 14 residues. Here the CDR3 DNA reads TGTGCCAGCAGCTTGGCCTGGGAGGCCAATGAGCAGTTCTTC. Its translation: CASSLAWEANEQFF.

The V and J genes are TRBV13 and TRBJ2-4; D may be TRBD1 or TRBD2 (5 bases each). Germline CDR1 and CDR2: PRHDT and FYEKMQ (reference sequence). The CDR3 runs to 13 residues. V lost 3 bases and J 9 bases, leaving 12 bases between the germline ends. CDR3 bases: TGTGCCAGCAGCTTTTACGCTGGGGGCATTCAGTACTTC. The encoded protein is CASSFYAGGIQYF.

This clone has only a few counts. The chain couples TRBV7-2 to TRBJ2-1, with 15 bases aligning to TRBD2. The germline CDR1 and CDR2 sequences are SGHTA and FQGNSA. V trimming: 4 bases; J trimming: 9 bases; junction bases outside the gene matches: 4. The CDR3 length is 15 residues. The CDR3 region is CASSSWTSGRGEQFF. Written as DNA, the CDR3 is TGTGCCAGCAGCTCCTGGACTAGCGGGAGGGGTGAGCAGTTCTTC. Full variable domain (outside the CDR3, taken from reference TRBV7-2 and TRBJ2-1): GAGVSQSPSNKVTEKGKDVELRCDPISGHTALYWYRQSLGQGLEFLIYFQGNSAPDKSGLPSDRFSAERTGGSVSTLTIQRTQQEDSAVYLCASSSWTSGRGEQFFGPGTRLTVL.

J is TRBJ2-2 and V is TRBV24-1; TRBD1 matches at 8 bases. The ends lost 4 bases at V and 2 bases at J; junction bases unmatched: 5. The CDR3 length is 16 residues. The germline gives CDR1 KGHDR, CDR2 SFDVKD. CDR3 nucleotides: TGTGCCACCAGTGACCCCAGGGGGCCAAACACCGGGGAGCTGTTTTTT. This gives the protein CATSDPRGPNTGELFF.

This rearrangement joins TRBV11-2 to TRBJ2-7; no clear D gene. The germline V gene has CDR1 SGHAT and CDR2 FQNNGV. The CDR3 is 17 amino acids. Trimming removed 5 bases from V and 1 base from J, with 21 bases in between. The CDR3 nucleotides read TGTGCCAGCAGCACCCCTCGCGGCCTAATAATTTCCTACGAGCAGTACTTC. Translation: CASSTPRGLIISYEQYF. The whole variable domain, remainder taken from reference TRBV11-2 and TRBJ2-7, is EAGVAQSPRYKIIEKRQSVAFWCNPISGHATLYWYQQILGQGPKLLIQFQNNGVVDDSQLPKDRFSAERLKGVDSTLKIQPAKLEDSAVYLCASSTPRGLIISYEQYFGPGTRLTVT.

This chain links TRBV6-1 with TRBJ1-3; D not resolved. Trimming stripped 2 bases from V and 8 bases from J, with 13 bases between. Germline values: CDR1 MNHNS, CDR2 SASEGT. CDR3 length: 14 amino acids. The CDR3 bases are TGTGCCAGCAGTGAACCCGGCCGGGGATACACCATATATTTT. Translated: CASSEPGRGYTIYF.

The chain joins TRBV6-1 to TRBJ1-6; D remains ambiguous. The CDR3 is 17 residues long. Trimming took off 1 base at V and 5 bases at J, with 15 bases between the two ends. Germline CDR1 reads MNHNS; CDR2 reads SASEGT. CDR3 DNA sequence: TGTGCCAGCAGTGAAGATCAGTGGAGTATGAATAATTCACCCCTCCACTTT. It translates to CASSEDQWSMNNSPLHF.

The rearrangement links TRBV19 to TRBJ2-4, with 10 bases fitting TRBD2. Germline-derived CDR1 and CDR2 are LNHDA and SQIVND (reference sequence). J was trimmed by 4 bases and V by 1 base; bases with no gene match: 7. The CDR3 has 17 residues. CDR3 sequence reads: CASSIVLAGEGKNIQYF. In DNA, the CDR3 is TGTGCCAGTAGTATAGTCCTAGCGGGGGAGGGGAAAAACATTCAGTACTTC.

This chain joins TRBV10-2 and TRBJ2-1; 14 positions agree with TRBD2. V shed 8 bases and J 9 bases; nucleotides not matched to a gene: 6. The CDR3 is made up of 14 amino acids. Germline CDR1 WSHSY, CDR2 SAAADI. The CDR3 reads CASETSGRAPEQFF. Here the CDR3 DNA reads TGCGCCAGCGAGACTAGCGGGAGGGCCCCTGAGCAGTTCTTC.

This clone was detected only a few times. V and J are TRBV4-1 and TRBJ1-6; 8 bases line up with TRBD1. Germline CDR1 reads MGHRA; CDR2 reads YSYEKL. V lost 1 base, J lost 6 bases, and 2 bases stayed unmatched. The CDR3 length is 15 residues. The CDR3 nucleotides read TGCGCCAGCAGCCAAGGGACAGGGTTTAATTCACCCCTCCACTTT. Its protein product is CASSQGTGFNSPLHF.

The chain couples TRBV6-5 to TRBJ1-2; D might be TRBD1 (5 bases). The CDR3 spans 13 residues. Trimming cost V 6 bases and J 2 bases, with 10 bases left between them. Germline assignment: CDR1 MNHEY and CDR2 SVGAGI. The CDR3 sequence is CASSDSTNYGYTF. The CDR3, as DNA: TGTGCCAGCAGCGACAGTACCAACTATGGCTACACCTTC.

This clone was detected once. A junction end diverges from the germline sequence, so it may reflect a read error. The gene calls are TRBV6-5 and TRBJ2-5, with a possible D match to TRBD2 (6 bases). CDR1 MNHEY and CDR2 SVGAGI come from the germline V gene. This CDR3 contains 15 residues. The CDR3 loop reads CASSYSGTHQETQYF. As DNA, the CDR3 is TGTGCCAGCAGTTACAGTGGGACTCACCAGGAGACCCAGTACTTC.

This chain links TRBV18 with TRBJ1-1; maybe TRBD1 (5 bases). Germline V lookup: CDR1 KGHSH, CDR2 LQKENI. V was clipped by 3 bases and J by 1 base, with 12 bases between them. The CDR3 contains 15 residues. In DNA form, the CDR3 reads TGTGCCAGCTCACCGGGGGGGGTGAGGAACACTGAAGCTTTCTTT. This codes for CASSPGGVRNTEAFF.

V is TRBV15 and J is TRBJ2-2; TRBD2 matches 9 bases. Germline V gene lookup returns CDR1 LNHNV and CDR2 YYDKDF (reference sequence). With 0 bases clipped from V and 0 bases from J, the junction kept 5 bases outside the gene matches. The CDR3 length is 18 residues. CDR3 sequence: CATSRDERGDTNTGELFF. CDR3 nucleotide sequence: TGTGCCACCAGCAGAGACGAGCGGGGGGACACGAACACCGGGGAGCTGTTTTTT.

The chain employs TRBV3-1 (or the pseudogene TRBV3-2) and TRBJ1-2, with D tentatively TRBD1 (5 bases). Looked up from germline, CDR1 is LGHDT and CDR2 is YNNKEL (reference sequence). V dropped 5 bases and J dropped 1 base, with 8 bases sitting between them. The CDR3 runs 13 residues. The CDR3 sequence is CASSGGDNYGYTF. For the CDR3, the DNA is TGTGCCAGCAGCGGGGGGGATAACTATGGCTACACCTTC.

The chain links TRBV30 to TRBJ2-1; a weak D match, TRBD2 (6 bases). Trimming took 5 bases from V and 3 from J, leaving 11 bases between them. CDR1 is GTSNPN and CDR2 is SVGIG in the germline V gene (reference sequence). The CDR3 runs 13 residues. The DNA of the CDR3 is TGTGCCTGGCTAGCCGGGGGCTACAATGAGCAGTTCTTC. Translated: CAWLAGGYNEQFF. Filled out from reference TRBV30 and TRBJ2-1, the complete variable domain reads SQTIHQWPATLVQPVGSPLSLECTVEGTSNPNLYWYRQAAGRGLQLLFYSVGIGQISSEVPQNLSASRPQDRQFILSSKKLLLSDSGFYLCAWLAGGYNEQFFGPGTRLTVL.